The 14 T cell receptor beta chains listed next were all sequenced from one sample in a study of T-cell memory formation after mild COVID-19 (dated by TCRdb to 2020 to 2023). Libraries were made using 5' RACE. Reads for this sample came from an Illumina NovaSeq 6000. The raw public reads went through TCRdb reprocessing: fastp at Q25, MiXCR clone calling, in-frame beta chains kept. When rows share a CDR3 protein, they turn into one entry using the most common DNA and genes. A total of just under 550,000 distinct CDR3 sequences appear in this sample, roughly 21% of them only once. 12% of the sample is in the top ten clones. Sequencing was carried out using PBMCs or a T cell subset sorted from them (not recorded which). These receptor sequences come from an adult woman who had mild COVID-19 (a few samples of this study predate the infection). The sample titles of this study are shuffled in the database, so cell type and time point are left out; the donor was told from shared clones.

CDR3 sequence reads: CASSVDPRTAKYGYTF. The DNA of the CDR3 is TGTGCCAGCAGCGTAGACCCCCGGACTGCAAAGTATGGCTACACCTTC. The chain couples TRBV9 to TRBJ1-2; no clear D. This CDR3 is built from 16 residues. V was clipped by 0 bases and J by 5 bases, with 17 bases between them. Per germline, CDR1 SGDLS and CDR2 YYNGEE.

This clonotype was counted many times. V and J are TRBV6-2 or TRBV6-3 and TRBJ1-5; 8 bases match TRBD1. V shed 0 bases and J 2 bases; nucleotides not matched to a gene: 0. The CDR3 consists of 15 residues. Germline V gives CDR1 MNHEY, CDR2 SVGEGT. The CDR3 loop is CASSYSTGGNQPQHF. The CDR3 coding sequence is TGTGCCAGCAGTTACTCGACAGGGGGCAATCAGCCCCAGCATTTT.

The V call is TRBV13, the J call TRBJ1-6; perhaps TRBD1 as D (5 bases). This CDR3 spans 15 amino acids. V lost 5 bases and J lost 13, with 21 bases in between. Germline CDR1 reads PRHDT; CDR2 reads FYEKMQ (reference sequence). The CDR3, as DNA: TGTGCCAGCAGCCGCCCCTCCCGGCTGGAGGGGCCCCTCCACTTT. The encoded protein is CASSRPSRLEGPLHF.

The chain employs TRBV20-1 and TRBJ2-1; D call uncertain. The V and J ends lost 0 bases and 6 bases respectively, with 15 bases between them. From germline, CDR1 is DFQATT and CDR2 SNEGSKA (reference sequence). The CDR3 is 15 residues long. DNA for the CDR3: TGCAGTGCTAGAGATAGGGCGCAACCCAGCAATGAGCAGTTCTTC. Protein sequence: CSARDRAQPSNEQFF.

The rearrangement joins TRBV12-3 or TRBV12-4 to TRBJ2-5, with D possibly matching TRBD2 (5 bases). The length of the CDR3 is 12 residues. V shed 6 bases and J shed 4 bases, with 9 bases lying between them. CDR3 residues: CASSPEGETQYF. The CDR3 bases are TGTGCCAGCAGCCCCGAGGGAGAGACCCAGTACTTC.

This chain links TRBV4-1 with TRBJ1-4; D uncertain. The CDR3 runs 14 residues. Trimming took off 1 base at V and 3 bases at J, with 6 bases between the two ends. Germline CDR1 reads MGHRA; CDR2 reads YSYEKL. The CDR3 here is CASSQGHSNEKLFF. CDR3 nucleotide sequence: TGCGCCAGCAGCCAAGGACACTCTAATGAAAAACTGTTTTTT.

The chain employs TRBV5-6 and TRBJ2-2; the match to TRBD2 covers 12 bases. Germline CDR1 SGHDT, CDR2 YYEEEE. This CDR3 region has 17 residues. The V gene end was trimmed by 4 bases and the J gene end by 1 base; junction bases not matched to a gene: 5. The CDR3 region is CASSRLAGALNTGELFF. The CDR3, as DNA: TGTGCCAGCAGCCGACTAGCGGGGGCCTTGAACACCGGGGAGCTGTTTTTT.

The chain is built from TRBV12-3 or TRBV12-4 and TRBJ1-2; D ambiguous. The germline V and J ends were trimmed by 7 bases and 0 bases, with 6 bases remaining between them. The CDR3 length is 12 residues. The CDR3 spells CASTLTNYGYTF. CDR3 bases: TGTGCCAGCACCCTAACTAACTATGGCTACACCTTC.

This clonotype was detected ten times or more. The chain links TRBV9 to TRBJ2-3, with TRBD2 matching 11 bases. Germline assignment: CDR1 SGDLS and CDR2 YYNGEE. V dropped 4 bases and J dropped 7; count of bases not matched to a gene: 11. The CDR3 runs 16 residues. The CDR3 coding sequence is TGTGCCAGCAGCCCCCGGGTTAGCGGGGGGGCGAATACGCAGTATTTT. This gives the protein CASSPRVSGGANTQYF.

The rearrangement joins TRBV7-8 to TRBJ2-1; 8 bases fit TRBD2. The CDR3 is 13 residues long. V gave up 3 bases and J gave up 9 bases; unmatched junction bases: 4. Per the germline V gene, CDR1 is SGHVS and CDR2 is FQNEAQ. The DNA for the CDR3 is TGTGCCAGCAGCTTTGCTCGGGAGGGTGAGCAGTTCTTC. Encoded protein: CASSFAREGEQFF.

This chain joins TRBV29-1 and TRBJ2-5, with D possibly being TRBD2 (5 bases). This CDR3 has 13 amino acids. V shed 0 bases and J shed 2 bases, with 7 bases lying between them. Germline V gene lookup returns CDR1 SQVTM and CDR2 ANQGSEA. Here the CDR3 reads CSVEDRGQETQYF. The CDR3 nucleotides read TGCAGCGTTGAAGATCGGGGTCAAGAGACCCAGTACTTC.

The V gene is TRBV5-1, the J gene TRBJ2-1, with D tentatively TRBD1 or TRBD2 (5 bases each). Trimming stripped 4 bases from V and 7 bases from J, with 15 bases between. The germline V gene has CDR1 SGHRS and CDR2 YFSETQ. This CDR3 region has 14 residues. The CDR3 nucleotides are TGCGCCAGCAGCAAAACCGGGACCACGAATGAGCAGTTCTTC. Its translation: CASSKTGTTNEQFF.

This clonotype showed up just a few times. DNA for the CDR3: TGTGCCAGCAGAGCGCGACTAGCGGATTACACAGATACGCAGTATTTT. This encodes CASRARLADYTDTQYF. The chain is built from TRBV2 and TRBJ2-3, with TRBD2 matching 9 bases. The germline CDR1 and CDR2 sequences are SNHLY and FYNNEI. V lost 6 bases, J lost 2 bases, and 9 bases stayed unmatched. The length of the CDR3 is 16 residues.

This rearrangement joins TRBV6-1 to TRBJ2-5; D may match TRBD1 or TRBD2 (5 bases each). Trimming took off 8 bases at V and 4 bases at J, with 17 bases between the two ends. CDR1 and CDR2 from the germline V gene are MNHNS and SASEGT. This CDR3 has 14 amino acids. The CDR3 bases are TGTGCCAGCTCCATCGGACCTGGGGGAGAGACCCAGTACTTC. This sequence encodes CASSIGPGGETQYF.